This T cell receptor (beta chain) was documented in a study of T cell repertoires in cytomegalovirus infection. Study context: Indications came from public TCR beta signatures; they pointed to CMV infection and to a matching HLA type.

This clonotype was recorded once. Its matching antigen is unknown. Compared with germline, one end of the junction differs, possibly owing to a read error. Study-level results: HLA-C-restricted CMV-specific TCR beta clonotypes were dominant in the ex vivo response.

TCRdb independently ran MiXCR on the reads; one entry per CDR3 protein. The sample shows about 6,100 distinct CDR3 sequences, 50% to 55% of them seen only once. The receptor was derived from a human donor in good health (CMV status not recorded). Some clones in this sample may be carry-over from other donors' samples. Material: PBMCs, sequenced either directly or after in vitro stimulation (not recorded which).

Here the CDR3 DNA reads TGTTCCAGCATCTGTGACACCCCTGGCGACGAGCATTACTTC. Encoded protein: CSSICDTPGDEHYF. V and J are TRBV7-8 and TRBJ2-7, with unresolved D. The length of the CDR3 is 14 residues. Germline V CDR1 and CDR2: SGHVS, FQNEAQ.